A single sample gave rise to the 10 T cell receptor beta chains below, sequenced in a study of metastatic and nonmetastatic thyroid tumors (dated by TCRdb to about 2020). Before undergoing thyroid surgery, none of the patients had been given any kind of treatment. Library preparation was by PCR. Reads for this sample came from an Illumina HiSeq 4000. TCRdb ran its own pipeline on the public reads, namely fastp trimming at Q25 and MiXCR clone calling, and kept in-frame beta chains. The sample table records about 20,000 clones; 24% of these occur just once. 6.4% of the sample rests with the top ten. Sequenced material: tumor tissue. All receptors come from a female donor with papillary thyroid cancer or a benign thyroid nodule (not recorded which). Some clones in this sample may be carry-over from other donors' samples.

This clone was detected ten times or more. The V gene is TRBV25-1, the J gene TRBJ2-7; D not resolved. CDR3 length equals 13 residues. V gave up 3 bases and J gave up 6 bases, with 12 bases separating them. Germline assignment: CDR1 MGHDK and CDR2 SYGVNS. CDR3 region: CASSDQYRPEQYF. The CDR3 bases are TGTGCCAGCAGTGACCAATATAGACCCGAGCAGTACTTC.

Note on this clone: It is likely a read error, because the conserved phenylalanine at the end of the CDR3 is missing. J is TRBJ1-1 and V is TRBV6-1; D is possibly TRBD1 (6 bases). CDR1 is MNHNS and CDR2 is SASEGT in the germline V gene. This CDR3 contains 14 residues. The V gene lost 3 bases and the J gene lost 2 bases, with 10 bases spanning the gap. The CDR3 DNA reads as TGTGCCAGCAGTGACCTGACAGGTAACACTGAAGCTTTCTCT. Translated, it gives CASSDLTGNTEAFS.

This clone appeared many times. CDR3 in amino acids: CASIRDRGEKLFF. In DNA, the CDR3 is TGTGCCAGCATCCGGGACAGGGGAGAAAAACTGTTTTTT. V is TRBV2 and J is TRBJ1-4, with TRBD1 matching over 10 bases. Germline CDR1 reads SNHLY; CDR2 reads FYNNEI. The CDR3 totals 13 residues. The J segment lost 8 bases and the V segment lost 7 bases, leaving 4 bases of the junction unmatched.

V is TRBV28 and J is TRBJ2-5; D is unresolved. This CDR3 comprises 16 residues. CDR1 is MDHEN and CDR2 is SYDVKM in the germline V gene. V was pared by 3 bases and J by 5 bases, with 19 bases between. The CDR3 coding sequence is TGTGCCAGCAGTTTCAGTTTGTTGTCAGGAAGGGAGACCCAGTACTTC. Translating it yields CASSFSLLSGRETQYF. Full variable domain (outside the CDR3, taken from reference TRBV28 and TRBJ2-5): DVKVTQSSRYLVKRTGEKVFLECVQDMDHENMFWYRQDPGLGLRLIYFSYDVKMKEKGDIPEGYSVSREKKERFSLILESASTNQTSMYLCASSFSLLSGRETQYFGPGTRLLVL.

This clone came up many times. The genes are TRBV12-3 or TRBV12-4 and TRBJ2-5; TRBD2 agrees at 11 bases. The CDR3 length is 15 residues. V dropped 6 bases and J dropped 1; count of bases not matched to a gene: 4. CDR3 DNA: TGTGCCAGCAGCCGACTAGCGGGGTCCCAAGAGACCCAGTACTTC. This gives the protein CASSRLAGSQETQYF.

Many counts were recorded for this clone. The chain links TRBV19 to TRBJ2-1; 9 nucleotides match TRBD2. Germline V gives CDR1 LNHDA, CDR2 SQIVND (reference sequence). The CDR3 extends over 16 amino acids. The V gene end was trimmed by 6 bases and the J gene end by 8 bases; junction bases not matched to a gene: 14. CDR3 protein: CASSPSMVAGEDEQFF. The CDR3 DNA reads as TGTGCCAGTAGCCCCTCGATGGTAGCGGGAGAGGATGAGCAGTTCTTC.

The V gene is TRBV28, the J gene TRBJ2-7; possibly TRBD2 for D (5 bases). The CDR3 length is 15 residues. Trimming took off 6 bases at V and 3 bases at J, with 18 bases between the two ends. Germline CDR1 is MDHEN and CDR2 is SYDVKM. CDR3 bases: TGTGCCAGCAGCCGGCCGGGAACACCGAGCTACGAGCAGTACTTC. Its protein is CASSRPGTPSYEQYF.

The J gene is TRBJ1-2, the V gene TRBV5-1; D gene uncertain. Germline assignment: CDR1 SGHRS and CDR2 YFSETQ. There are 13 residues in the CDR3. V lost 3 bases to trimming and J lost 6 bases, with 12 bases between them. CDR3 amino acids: CASSYSVGNGYTF. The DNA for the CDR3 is TGCGCCAGCAGCTACAGTGTAGGGAATGGCTACACCTTC.

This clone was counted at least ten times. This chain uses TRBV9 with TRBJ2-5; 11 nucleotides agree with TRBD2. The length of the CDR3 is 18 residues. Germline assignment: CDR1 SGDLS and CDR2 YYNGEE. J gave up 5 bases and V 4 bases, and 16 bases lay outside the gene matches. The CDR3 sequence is CASSHNVLLAGVGETQYF. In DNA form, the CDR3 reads TGTGCCAGCAGCCACAATGTACTACTAGCGGGAGTCGGCGAGACCCAGTACTTC.

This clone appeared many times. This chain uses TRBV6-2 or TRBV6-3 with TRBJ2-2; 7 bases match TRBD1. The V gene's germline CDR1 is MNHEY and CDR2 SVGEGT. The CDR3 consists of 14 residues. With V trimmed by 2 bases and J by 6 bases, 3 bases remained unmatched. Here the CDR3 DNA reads TGTGCCAGCAGTTACGGGCAGGGGGCCGGGGAGCTGTTTTTT. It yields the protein CASSYGQGAGELFF.